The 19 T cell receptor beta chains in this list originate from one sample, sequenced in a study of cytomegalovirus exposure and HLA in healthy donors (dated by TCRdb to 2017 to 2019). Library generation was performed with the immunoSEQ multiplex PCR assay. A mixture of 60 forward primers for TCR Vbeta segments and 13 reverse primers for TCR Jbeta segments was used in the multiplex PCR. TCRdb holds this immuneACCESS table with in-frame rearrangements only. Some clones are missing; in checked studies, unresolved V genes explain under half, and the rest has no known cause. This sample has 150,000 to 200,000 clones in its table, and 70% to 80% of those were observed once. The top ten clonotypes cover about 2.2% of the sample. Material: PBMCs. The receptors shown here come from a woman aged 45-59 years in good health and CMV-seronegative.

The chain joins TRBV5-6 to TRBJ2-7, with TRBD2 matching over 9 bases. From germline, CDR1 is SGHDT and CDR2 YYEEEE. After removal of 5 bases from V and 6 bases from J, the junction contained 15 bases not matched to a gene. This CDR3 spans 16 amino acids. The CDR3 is CASSRAGGGKLSEQYF. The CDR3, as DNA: TGTGCCAGCAGTCGGGCGGGGGGGGGTAAGTTGTCCGAGCAGTACTTC.

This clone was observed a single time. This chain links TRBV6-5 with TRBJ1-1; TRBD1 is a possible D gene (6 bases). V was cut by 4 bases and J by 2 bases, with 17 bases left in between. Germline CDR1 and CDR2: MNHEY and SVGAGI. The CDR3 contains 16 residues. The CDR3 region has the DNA TGTGCCAGCAGTTGGGTCGTAGGGGGGGGAAACACTGAAGCTTTCTTT. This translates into CASSWVVGGGNTEAFF.

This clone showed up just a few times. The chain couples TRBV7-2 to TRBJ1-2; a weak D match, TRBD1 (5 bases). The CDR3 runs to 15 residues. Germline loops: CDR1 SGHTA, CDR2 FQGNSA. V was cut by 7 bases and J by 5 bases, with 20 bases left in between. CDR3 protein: CASTNQAGVGYGYTF. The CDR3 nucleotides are TGTGCCAGCACTAATCAGGCGGGGGTAGGGTATGGCTACACCTTC.

Here the CDR3 reads CAWQAGRTDTQYF. CDR3 nucleotide sequence: TGTGCCTGGCAGGCAGGGAGGACAGATACGCAGTATTTT. This rearrangement joins TRBV30 to TRBJ2-3, with D tentatively TRBD2 (6 bases). CDR1 and CDR2 from the germline V gene are GTSNPN and SVGIG (reference sequence). This CDR3 comprises 13 residues. Trimming shortened V by 5 bases and J by 3 bases, and 12 bases separated the two germline ends.

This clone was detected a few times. CDR3 region: CASSVTGGGHYNSPLHF. The CDR3 DNA reads as TGTGCCAGCAGCGTCACAGGAGGGGGCCACTATAATTCACCCCTCCACTTT. The rearrangement joins TRBV7-9 to TRBJ1-6, with 7 nucleotides matching TRBD1. With V trimmed by 5 bases and J by 3 bases, 10 bases remained unmatched. Per the germline V gene, CDR1 is SEHNR and CDR2 is FQNEAQ (reference sequence). This CDR3 is built from 17 residues.

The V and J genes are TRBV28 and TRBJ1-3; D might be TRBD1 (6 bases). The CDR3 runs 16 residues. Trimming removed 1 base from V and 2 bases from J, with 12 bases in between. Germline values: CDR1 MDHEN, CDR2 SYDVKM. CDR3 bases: TGTGCCAGCAGTTTATCGTGGCCAGGGGCTGGAAACACCATATATTTT. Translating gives CASSLSWPGAGNTIYF.

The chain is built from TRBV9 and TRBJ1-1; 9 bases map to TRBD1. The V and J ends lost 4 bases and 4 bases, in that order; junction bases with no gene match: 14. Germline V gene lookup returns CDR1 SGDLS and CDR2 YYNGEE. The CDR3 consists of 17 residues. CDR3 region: CASSPQTGTGIGTEAFF. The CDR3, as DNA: TGTGCCAGCAGCCCGCAGACCGGGACAGGGATCGGCACTGAAGCTTTCTTT.

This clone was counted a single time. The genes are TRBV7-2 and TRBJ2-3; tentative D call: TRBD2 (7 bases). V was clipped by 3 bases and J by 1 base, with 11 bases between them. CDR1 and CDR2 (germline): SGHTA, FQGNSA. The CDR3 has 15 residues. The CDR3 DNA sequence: TGTGCCAGCAGCTTGGCGGGGGCCCGCACAGATACGCAGTATTTT. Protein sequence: CASSLAGARTDTQYF.

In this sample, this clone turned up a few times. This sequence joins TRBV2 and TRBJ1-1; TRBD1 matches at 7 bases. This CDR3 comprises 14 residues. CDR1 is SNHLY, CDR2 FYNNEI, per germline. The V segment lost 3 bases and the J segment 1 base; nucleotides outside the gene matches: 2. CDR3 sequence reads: CASSEGTANTEAFF. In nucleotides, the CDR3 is TGTGCCAGCAGTGAGGGGACAGCGAACACTGAAGCTTTCTTT.

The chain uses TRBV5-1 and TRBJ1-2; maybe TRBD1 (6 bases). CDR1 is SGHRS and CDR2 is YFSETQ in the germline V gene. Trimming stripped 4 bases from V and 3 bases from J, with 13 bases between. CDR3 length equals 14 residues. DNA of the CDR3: TGCGCCAGCAGCAGGGACACTAACGACTATGGCTACACCTTC. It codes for CASSRDTNDYGYTF.

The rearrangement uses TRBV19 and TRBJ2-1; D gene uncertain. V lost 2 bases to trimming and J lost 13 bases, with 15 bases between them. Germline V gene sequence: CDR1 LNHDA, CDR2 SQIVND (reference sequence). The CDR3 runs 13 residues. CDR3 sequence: CASSIRSFSFQFF. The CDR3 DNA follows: TGTGCCAGTAGTATACGGTCCTTCTCATTTCAGTTCTTC.

The CDR3 DNA sequence: TGCGCCAGCAGCCAAGATCGGGGTCCCTATGGCTACACCTTC. Translation gives CASSQDRGPYGYTF. This rearrangement joins TRBV4-1 to TRBJ1-2, with D hard to call. The CDR3 contains 14 residues. Germline V gene data show CDR1 as MGHRA and CDR2 as YSYEKL. V was trimmed by 0 bases and J by 4 bases, leaving 9 bases between them.

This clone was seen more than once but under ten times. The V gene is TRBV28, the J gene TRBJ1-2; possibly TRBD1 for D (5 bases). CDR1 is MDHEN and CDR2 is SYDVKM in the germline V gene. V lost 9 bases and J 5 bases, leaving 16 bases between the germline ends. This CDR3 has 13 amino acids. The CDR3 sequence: CASLQAQPYGYTF. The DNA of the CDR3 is TGTGCCAGTTTACAGGCCCAACCTTATGGCTACACCTTC.

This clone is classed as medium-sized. The CDR3 nucleotides read TGTGCCAGCAGCCAAGATCTTAATGAAAAACTGTTTTTT. This sequence encodes CASSQDLNEKLFF. V usage is TRBV4-2 and J usage is TRBJ1-4; D gene ambiguous. Trimming pared 0 bases from V and 4 bases from J, leaving 3 bases between. The CDR3 loop spans 13 amino acids. Looked up from germline, CDR1 is LGHNA and CDR2 is YNFKEQ.

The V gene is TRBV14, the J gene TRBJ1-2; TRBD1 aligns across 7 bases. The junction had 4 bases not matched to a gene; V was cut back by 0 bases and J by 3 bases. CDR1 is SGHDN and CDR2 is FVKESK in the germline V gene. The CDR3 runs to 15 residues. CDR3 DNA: TGTGCCAGCAGCCAAGATATGCAGGGGGACTATGGCTACACCTTC. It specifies CASSQDMQGDYGYTF. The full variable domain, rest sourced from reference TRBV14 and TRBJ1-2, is EAGVTQFPSHSVIEKGQTVTLRCDPISGHDNLYWYRRVMGKEIKFLLHFVKESKQDESGMPNNRFLAERTGGTYSTLKVQPAELEDSGVYFCASSQDMQGDYGYTFGSGTRLTVV.

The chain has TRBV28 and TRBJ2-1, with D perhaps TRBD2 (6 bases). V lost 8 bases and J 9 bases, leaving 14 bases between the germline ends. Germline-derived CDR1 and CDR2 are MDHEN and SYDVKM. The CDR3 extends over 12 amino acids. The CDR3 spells CASERLGGEQFF. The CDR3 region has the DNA TGTGCCAGCGAGAGGTTGGGGGGTGAGCAGTTCTTC. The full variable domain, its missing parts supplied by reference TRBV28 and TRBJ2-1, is DVKVTQSSRYLVKRTGEKVFLECVQDMDHENMFWYRQDPGLGLRLIYFSYDVKMKEKGDIPEGYSVSREKKERFSLILESASTNQTSMYLCASERLGGEQFFGPGTRLTVL.

CDR3 bases: TGTGCCAGCAGCTTAGGATTAGCGGGACGGACTAACTACGAGCAGTACTTC. It yields the protein CASSLGLAGRTNYEQYF. The V and J genes are TRBV7-2 and TRBJ2-5, with 8 bases matching TRBD2. The tail of the sequence fits TRBJ2-7 better, so the J call may be wrong. In germline, CDR1 is SGHTA, CDR2 FQGNSA. The CDR3 loop spans 17 amino acids.

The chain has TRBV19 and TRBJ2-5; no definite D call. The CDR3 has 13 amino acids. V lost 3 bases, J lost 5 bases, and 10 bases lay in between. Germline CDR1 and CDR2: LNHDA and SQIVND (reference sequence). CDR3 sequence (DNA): TGTGCCAGTAGTATCGCCGGGTCTGAGACCCAGTACTTC. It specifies CASSIAGSETQYF.

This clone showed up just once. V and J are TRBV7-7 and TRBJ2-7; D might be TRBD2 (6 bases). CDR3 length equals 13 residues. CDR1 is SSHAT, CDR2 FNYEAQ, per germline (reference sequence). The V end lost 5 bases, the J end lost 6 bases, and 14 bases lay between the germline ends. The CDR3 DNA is TGTGCCAGCAGCCGGCCCGGGGAGGTCGAGCAGTACTTC. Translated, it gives CASSRPGEVEQYF.